One sample yielded the 24 T cell receptor beta chains listed below, sequenced in a study of PD-1 blockade in mismatch repair-deficient tumors. Clones were sequenced by immunoSEQ multiplex PCR, and TCRdb holds only the in-frame ones, with some missing. The sample carries 45,000 to 55,000 clones, about 85% recorded once. The specimen was peripheral blood, collected about 20 weeks after starting pembrolizumab. These TCRs come from an adult with mismatch repair-deficient cancer.

The chain employs TRBV7-3 and TRBJ1-1; unclear D gene. This CDR3 has 14 amino acids. The germline gives CDR1 SGHTA, CDR2 FQGTGA. V lost 8 bases and J 2 bases, leaving 15 bases between the germline ends. The CDR3 region is CASSTQVGNTEAFF. The CDR3 nucleotides read TGTGCCAGCTCGACGCAGGTCGGAAACACTGAAGCTTTCTTT.

The chain joins TRBV7-9 to TRBJ2-7; no clear D. The V end lost 5 bases, the J end lost 7 bases, and 6 bases lay between the germline ends. The germline V gene has CDR1 SEHNR and CDR2 FQNEAQ (reference sequence). The CDR3 is 10 amino acids. The CDR3 spells CASSLREQYF. CDR3 in DNA: TGTGCCAGCAGCCTCAGGGAGCAGTACTTC. The full variable domain, completed using reference TRBV7-9 and TRBJ2-7, is DTGVSQNPRHKITKRGQNVTFRCDPISEHNRLYWYRQTLGQGPEFLTYFQNEAQLEKSRLLSDRFSAERPKGSFSTLEIQRTEQGDSAMYLCASSLREQYFGPGTRLTVT.

This clone was seen a single time. The V and J genes are TRBV19 and TRBJ1-4; D gene ambiguous. CDR3 size: 16 residues. The V gene lost 6 bases and the J gene lost 4 bases, with 18 bases spanning the gap. Per the germline V gene, CDR1 is LNHDA and CDR2 is SQIVND (reference sequence). The CDR3 region is CASSNPRGLLNEKLFF. Written as DNA, the CDR3 is TGTGCCAGTAGCAACCCCCGAGGACTCCTTAATGAAAAACTGTTTTTT. The variable domain in full, with the rest retrieved from reference TRBV19 and TRBJ1-4, is DGGITQSPKYLFRKEGQNVTLSCEQNLNHDAMYWYRQDPGQGLRLIYYSQIVNDFQKGDIAEGYSVSREKKESFPLTVTSAQKNPTAFYLCASSNPRGLLNEKLFFGSGTQLSVL.

The chain employs TRBV5-6 and TRBJ2-1, with a possible D match to TRBD2 (5 bases). This CDR3 is built from 17 residues. With 4 bases removed from V and 8 bases from J, the gap between germline ends came to 25 bases. Germline assignment: CDR1 SGHDT and CDR2 YYEEEE. The CDR3 sequence is CASSEKKSALVVYEQFF. CDR3 in DNA: TGTGCCAGCAGCGAAAAAAAATCGGCACTAGTCGTTTATGAGCAGTTCTTC.

The chain combines TRBV6-5 with TRBJ1-1; D gene uncertain. With 5 bases removed from V and 1 base from J, the gap between germline ends came to 8 bases. The CDR3 spans 13 residues. From germline, CDR1 is MNHEY and CDR2 SVGAGI. The CDR3 DNA is TGTGCCAGCAGTACTCACGCGAACACTGAAGCTTTCTTT. Translation gives CASSTHANTEAFF.

V and J are TRBV7-9 and TRBJ1-1; D is perhaps TRBD1 (6 bases). The CDR3 has 12 amino acids. Between the trimmed V and J ends, which lost 4 bases and 6 bases, there was a span of 9 bases. Per the germline V gene, CDR1 is SEHNR and CDR2 is FQNEAQ (reference sequence). CDR3 region: CASSWEGAEAFF. The CDR3 nucleotides read TGTGCCAGCAGCTGGGAGGGGGCTGAAGCTTTCTTT.

This clone was picked up a small number of times. The rearrangement links TRBV12-5 to TRBJ2-1; TRBD2 might be the D (6 bases). Trimming removed 0 bases at V and 5 bases at J, with 11 bases between. Germline V gene data show CDR1 as LGHNT and CDR2 as FRNRAP. The CDR3 has 15 amino acids. In nucleotides, the CDR3 is TGTGCTAGTGGTTTGGTACAGAAGCGGGACAATGAGCAGTTCTTC. Translated, it gives CASGLVQKRDNEQFF.

This clone was recorded only once. The DNA for the CDR3 is TGCGCCAGCAGCCAATCACCGGGACTAGCGGGAAGGGGGCAGTACTTC. As protein: CASSQSPGLAGRGQYF. The chain joins TRBV4-1 to TRBJ2-7; 13 bases agree with TRBD2. CDR1 MGHRA and CDR2 YSYEKL come from the germline V gene. J gave up 9 bases and V 2 bases, and 10 bases lay outside the gene matches. CDR3 length: 16 amino acids.

This clone was seen just once. The chain combines TRBV28 with TRBJ2-1, with unresolved D. The germline gives CDR1 MDHEN, CDR2 SYDVKM. The CDR3 spans 14 residues. Trimming took off 3 bases at V and 11 bases at J, with 17 bases between the two ends. This chain's CDR3 is CASSFEGFLQKQFF. The CDR3 DNA reads as TGTGCCAGCAGTTTTGAAGGATTTCTACAGAAGCAGTTCTTC.

This clone appeared once. CDR3 loop: CASSFLSQGGTGELFF. The CDR3 DNA reads TGCGCCAGCAGCTTCCTATCTCAGGGCGGCACCGGGGAGCTGTTTTTT. The chain is built from TRBV5-1 and TRBJ2-2, with a possible D match to TRBD1 (5 bases). Germline values: CDR1 SGHRS, CDR2 YFSETQ. V was trimmed by 2 bases and J by 4 bases, leaving 15 bases between them. This CDR3 comprises 16 residues.

This chain links TRBV11-2 with TRBJ1-1, with unresolved D. The V gene's germline CDR1 is SGHAT and CDR2 FQNNGV. CDR3 size: 15 residues. The V end lost 3 bases, the J end lost 0 bases, and 11 bases lay between the germline ends. CDR3 sequence (DNA): TGTGCCAGCAGCTTTAGAAAAAATGTGAACACTGAAGCTTTCTTT. This encodes CASSFRKNVNTEAFF.

V is TRBV5-6 and J is TRBJ2-3; 8 bases agree with TRBD1. This CDR3 is 16 amino acids long. The V gene end was trimmed by 0 bases and the J gene end by 0 bases; junction bases not matched to a gene: 3. Germline CDR1 SGHDT, CDR2 YYEEEE. CDR3 bases: TGTGCCAGCAGCTTGGAACAGGGGGTTAGCACAGATACGCAGTATTTT. This gives the protein CASSLEQGVSTDTQYF.

This chain joins TRBV19 and TRBJ2-1; 7 bases match TRBD1. The CDR3 length is 18 residues. The germline CDR1 and CDR2 sequences are LNHDA and SQIVND (reference sequence). The J segment lost 7 bases and the V segment lost 4 bases, leaving 19 bases of the junction unmatched. The CDR3 region has the DNA TGTGCCAGTAGTACCCTACCCGGGACAGCCCCCGGGCGGAATGAGCAGTTCTTC. It encodes CASSTLPGTAPGRNEQFF.

The chain uses TRBV27 and TRBJ2-7; D unclear. Between the trimmed V and J ends, which lost 0 bases and 1 base, there was a span of 7 bases. This CDR3 is built from 14 residues. Germline V CDR1 and CDR2: MNHEY, SMNVEV (reference sequence). The CDR3 loop reads CASSLSHGSYEQYF. Written as DNA, the CDR3 is TGTGCCAGCAGTTTATCGCACGGGTCCTACGAGCAGTACTTC.

The gene calls are TRBV19 and TRBJ2-7; D perhaps matches TRBD2 (5 bases). V lost 1 base and J lost 4, with 23 bases in between. Germline loops: CDR1 LNHDA, CDR2 SQIVND (reference sequence). The CDR3 is 18 amino acids. The CDR3, as DNA: TGTGCCAGTAGTATAGCCCAATTGGGAGTAGGCCCCAAATACGAGCAGTACTTC. This sequence encodes CASSIAQLGVGPKYEQYF.

Of note for this clone: Distinct nucleotide sequences in the sample also encode this CDR3. The gene calls are TRBV4-1 and TRBJ2-1, with 14 nucleotides matching TRBD2. Germline values: CDR1 MGHRA, CDR2 YSYEKL. The CDR3 is 18 amino acids. V shed 3 bases and J 7 bases; nucleotides not matched to a gene: 11. CDR3 sequence: CASSQDRLAGGPWNEQFF. CDR3 DNA: TGCGCCAGCAGCCAGGACCGACTAGCGGGAGGGCCCTGGAATGAGCAGTTCTTC.

This sequence joins TRBV7-9 and TRBJ2-3, with 9 nucleotides matching TRBD2. The CDR3 sequence is 13 residues long. J was trimmed by 8 bases and V by 3 bases; bases with no gene match: 3. From germline, CDR1 is SEHNR and CDR2 FQNEAQ (reference sequence). CDR3 sequence (DNA): TGTGCCAGCAGCTTCCCGCGGGAGGGTACGCAGTATTTT. As protein: CASSFPREGTQYF.

This chain links TRBV6-1 with TRBJ2-5; D is undetermined. With 3 bases removed from V and 5 bases from J, the gap between germline ends came to 10 bases. The CDR3 is 13 amino acids. Germline V gene data show CDR1 as MNHNS and CDR2 as SASEGT. CDR3 DNA sequence: TGTGCCAGCAGTGATCAGGCTGGGGAGACCCAGTACTTC. This gives the protein CASSDQAGETQYF.

J is TRBJ2-1 and V is TRBV7-2; tentatively, D is TRBD2 (7 bases). V gave up 5 bases and J gave up 7 bases, with 18 bases separating them. The CDR3 sequence is 15 residues long. Germline V gene sequence: CDR1 SGHTA, CDR2 FQGNSA. The CDR3 nucleotides read TGTGCCAGCAGCGCGCAGGGGAGGGTACGGAATGAGCAGTTCTTC. Translation: CASSAQGRVRNEQFF.

The CDR3 DNA reads TGTGCCAGCAGTTACGGGACTAGCGGAACCTACGAGCAGTACTTC. Its protein product is CASSYGTSGTYEQYF. The chain carries TRBV6-5 and TRBJ2-7; 11 bases align to TRBD2. This CDR3 is 15 amino acids long. The J segment lost 2 bases and the V segment lost 2 bases, leaving 2 bases of the junction unmatched. Germline CDR1 MNHEY, CDR2 SVGAGI.

This chain connects TRBV2 to TRBJ2-1; TRBD2 aligns across 9 bases. The CDR3 loop spans 17 amino acids. The V gene end was trimmed by 2 bases and the J gene end by 9 bases; junction bases not matched to a gene: 14. The germline gives CDR1 SNHLY, CDR2 FYNNEI. CDR3: CASSEYPGTSNMVEQFF. CDR3 DNA sequence: TGTGCCAGCAGTGAATACCCCGGGACTAGCAACATGGTTGAGCAGTTCTTC.

The V gene is TRBV2, the J gene TRBJ2-3, with 14 bases fitting TRBD2. CDR1 is SNHLY and CDR2 is FYNNEI in the germline V gene. CDR3 length: 17 residues. The J segment lost 4 bases and the V segment lost 6 bases, leaving 9 bases of the junction unmatched. Here the CDR3 DNA reads TGTGCCAGCAGACTACGACTAGCGGGAGGGCCTTCAGATACGCAGTATTTT. Residues: CASRLRLAGGPSDTQYF. Looking up the rest from reference TRBV2 and TRBJ2-3 gives the full variable domain: EPEVTQTPSHQVTQMGQEVILRCVPISNHLYFYWYRQILGQKVEFLVSFYNNEISEKSEIFDDQFSVERPDGSNFTLKIRSTKLEDSAMYFCASRLRLAGGPSDTQYFGPGTRLTVL.

This chain links TRBV21-1 with TRBJ2-3; no check of the table's D call, TRBD2, against the DNA was made. TRBV21-1 is a known pseudogene. The CDR3 runs 17 residues. The CDR3 here is CASSMWLCGRRTDTQYF. CDR3 in DNA: TGTGCCAGCAGCATGTGGTTGTGCGGGAGAAGAACAGATACGCAGTATTTT.

V gene TRBV14 combines with J gene TRBJ2-1, with TRBD2 identical over 12 bases. The CDR3 covers 16 residues. Germline assignment: CDR1 SGHDN and CDR2 FVKESK. After removal of 0 bases from V and 9 bases from J, the junction contained 6 bases not matched to a gene. The CDR3 bases are TGTGCCAGCAGCCAAGATATGACTAGCGGGAGCTTTGAGCAGTTCTTC. Protein: CASSQDMTSGSFEQFF.